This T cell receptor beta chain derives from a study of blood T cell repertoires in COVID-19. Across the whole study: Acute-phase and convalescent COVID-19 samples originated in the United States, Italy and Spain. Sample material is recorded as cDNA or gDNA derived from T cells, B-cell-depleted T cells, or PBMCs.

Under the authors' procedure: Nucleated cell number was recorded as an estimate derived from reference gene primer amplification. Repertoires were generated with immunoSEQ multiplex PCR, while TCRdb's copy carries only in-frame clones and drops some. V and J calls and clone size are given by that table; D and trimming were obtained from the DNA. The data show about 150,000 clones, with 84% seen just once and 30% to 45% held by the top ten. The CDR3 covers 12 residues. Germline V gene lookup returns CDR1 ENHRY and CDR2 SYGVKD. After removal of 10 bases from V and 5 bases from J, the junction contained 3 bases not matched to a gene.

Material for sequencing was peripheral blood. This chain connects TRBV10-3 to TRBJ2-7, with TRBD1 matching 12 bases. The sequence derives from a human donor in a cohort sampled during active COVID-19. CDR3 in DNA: TGTGCCACCGGGACAGGGGGCGACGAGCAGTACTTC. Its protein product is CATGTGGDEQYF.